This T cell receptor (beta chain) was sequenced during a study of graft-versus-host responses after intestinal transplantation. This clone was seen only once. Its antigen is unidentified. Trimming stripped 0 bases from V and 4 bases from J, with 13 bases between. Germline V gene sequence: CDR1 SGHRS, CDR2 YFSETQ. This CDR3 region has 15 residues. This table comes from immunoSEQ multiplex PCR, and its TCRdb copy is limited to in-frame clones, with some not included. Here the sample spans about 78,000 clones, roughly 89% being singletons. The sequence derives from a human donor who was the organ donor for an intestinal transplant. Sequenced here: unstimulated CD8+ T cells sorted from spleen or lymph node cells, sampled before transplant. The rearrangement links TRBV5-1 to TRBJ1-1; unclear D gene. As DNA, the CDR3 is TGCGCCAGCAGCTTGGGTTGGTTTGTTAGCACTGAAGCTTTCTTT. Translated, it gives CASSLGWFVSTEAFF. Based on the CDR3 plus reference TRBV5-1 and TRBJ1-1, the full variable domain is KAGVTQTPRYLIKTRGQQVTLSCSPISGHRSVSWYQQTPGQGLQFLFEYFSETQRNKGNFPGRFSGRQFSNSRSEMNVSTLELGDSALYLCASSLGWFVSTEAFFGQGTRLTVV.